The clone carrying this T cell receptor (beta chain) was counted a single time. The antigen is undetermined. Since no conserved phenylalanine or tryptophan closes the CDR3, a read error is the likely cause. The data were obtained in a study of tumor-infiltrating lymphocytes in primary liver carcinoma. Looking at the study overall: Stage T1-T3 N0M0 tumors measured roughly 4.2 to 10 cm at most. Study results and limitations: A small share of top clones, only about 7-24%, was found in all five tumor regions. Overlap between tumor regions exceeded overlap of tumor with adjacent tissue or blood.

Each 20-30 mg portion of unsorted bulk tissue served as the source for co-extraction of RNA and DNA. The CDR3 loop spans 11 amino acids. Priming with a constant-region primer yielded TCR beta cDNA from 500 ng total RNA. The TCR beta library was amplified through three nested multiplex PCR rounds in a modified ARM-PCR procedure. It was with TRBV1-TRBV30 forward primers and a C-beta reverse primer that the first two PCR rounds were run, at approximately 9 cycles each. TCRdb reanalysed the multiplex PCR reads using MiXCR and keeps one entry per CDR3 protein. The table shows roughly 100,000 distinct CDR3 sequences, with around 83% occurring only once.

The sample was liver tumor tissue from sampling region 3. As for subset: tumor region T3, left-lateral pole. The TCR originated in a man aged 40-50 years with primary liver carcinoma and hepatitis B virus infection. The chain combines TRBV12-3 or TRBV12-4 with TRBJ2-4; D remains ambiguous. The CDR3 sequence: CASSLGNTQYI. CDR3 nucleotides: TGTGCCAGCAGTTTAGGGAACACTCAGTACATC.